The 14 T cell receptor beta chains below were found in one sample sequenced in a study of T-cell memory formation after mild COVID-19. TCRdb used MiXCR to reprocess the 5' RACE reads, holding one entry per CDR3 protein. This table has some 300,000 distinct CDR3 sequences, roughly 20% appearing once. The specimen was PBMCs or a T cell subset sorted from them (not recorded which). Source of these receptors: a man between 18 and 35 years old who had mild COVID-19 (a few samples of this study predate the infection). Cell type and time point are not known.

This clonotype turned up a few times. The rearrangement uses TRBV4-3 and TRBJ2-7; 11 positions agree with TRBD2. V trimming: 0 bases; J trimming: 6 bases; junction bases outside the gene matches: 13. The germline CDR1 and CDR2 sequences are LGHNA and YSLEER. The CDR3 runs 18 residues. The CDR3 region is CASSQDQSSGGPSREQYV. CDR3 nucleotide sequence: TGCGCCAGCAGCCAAGATCAGTCTAGCGGGGGGCCTTCTCGCGAGCAGTACGTC.

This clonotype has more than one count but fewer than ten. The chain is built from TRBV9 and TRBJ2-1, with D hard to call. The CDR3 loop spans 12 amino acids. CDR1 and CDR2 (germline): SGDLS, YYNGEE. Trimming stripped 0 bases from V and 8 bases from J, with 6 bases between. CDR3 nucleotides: TGTGCCAGCAGCGTAGAAGGGTATGAGCAGTTCTTC. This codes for CASSVEGYEQFF.

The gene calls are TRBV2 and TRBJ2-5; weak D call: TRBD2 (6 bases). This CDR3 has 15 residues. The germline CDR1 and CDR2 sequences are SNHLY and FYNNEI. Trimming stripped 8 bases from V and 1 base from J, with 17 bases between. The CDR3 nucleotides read TGTGCCAGCCTAAAGCTGGAGGGTCCCCAAGAGACCCAGTACTTC. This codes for CASLKLEGPQETQYF.

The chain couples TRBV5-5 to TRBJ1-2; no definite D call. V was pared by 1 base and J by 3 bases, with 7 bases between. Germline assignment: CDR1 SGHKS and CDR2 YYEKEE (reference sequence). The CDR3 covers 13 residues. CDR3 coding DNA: TGTGCCAGCAGCTTGCTCGAACACTATGGCTACACCTTC. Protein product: CASSLLEHYGYTF.

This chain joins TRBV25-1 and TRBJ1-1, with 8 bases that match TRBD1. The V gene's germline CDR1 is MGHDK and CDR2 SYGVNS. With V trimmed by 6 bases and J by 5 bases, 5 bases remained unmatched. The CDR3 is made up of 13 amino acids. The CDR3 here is CASSRQGWTEAFF. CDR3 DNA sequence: TGTGCCAGCAGCCGACAGGGGTGGACTGAAGCTTTCTTT.

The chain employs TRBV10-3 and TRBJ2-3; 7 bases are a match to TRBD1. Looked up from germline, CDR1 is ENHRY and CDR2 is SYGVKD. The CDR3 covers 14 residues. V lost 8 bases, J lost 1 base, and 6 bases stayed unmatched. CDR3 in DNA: TGTGCCATCGGCGCCCAGGGGGGCACAGATACGCAGTATTTT. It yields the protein CAIGAQGGTDTQYF.

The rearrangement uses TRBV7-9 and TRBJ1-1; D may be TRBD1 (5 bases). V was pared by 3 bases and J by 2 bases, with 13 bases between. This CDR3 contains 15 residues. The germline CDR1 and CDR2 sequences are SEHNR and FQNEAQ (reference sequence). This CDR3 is CASSFGGGLNTEAFF. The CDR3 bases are TGTGCCAGCAGCTTCGGTGGGGGACTCAACACTGAAGCTTTCTTT.

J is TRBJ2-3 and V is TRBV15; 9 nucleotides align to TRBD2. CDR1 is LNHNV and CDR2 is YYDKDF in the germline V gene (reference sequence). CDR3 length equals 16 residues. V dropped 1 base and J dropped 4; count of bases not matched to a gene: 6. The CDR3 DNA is TGTGCCACCAGCAGAGTGTGGCGGGGGGGTTCAGATACGCAGTATTTT. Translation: CATSRVWRGGSDTQYF.

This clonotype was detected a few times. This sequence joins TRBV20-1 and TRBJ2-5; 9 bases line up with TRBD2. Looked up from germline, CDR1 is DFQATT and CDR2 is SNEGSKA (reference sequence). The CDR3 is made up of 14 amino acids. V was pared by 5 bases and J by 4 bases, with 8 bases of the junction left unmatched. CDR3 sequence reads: CSARLAGVGETQYF. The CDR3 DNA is TGCAGTGCTCGGTTAGCGGGGGTGGGAGAGACCCAGTACTTC.

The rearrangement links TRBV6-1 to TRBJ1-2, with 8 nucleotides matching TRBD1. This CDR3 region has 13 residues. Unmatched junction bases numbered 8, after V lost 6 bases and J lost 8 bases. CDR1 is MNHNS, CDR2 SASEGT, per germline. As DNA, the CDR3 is TGTGCCAGCAGAGTTGACAGGGGAAGAGGCTACACCTTC. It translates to CASRVDRGRGYTF.

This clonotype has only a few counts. The CDR3 reads CASGFMIGTEAFF. The CDR3 nucleotides read TGTGCTAGTGGTTTTATGATCGGCACTGAAGCTTTCTTT. This sequence joins TRBV12-5 and TRBJ1-1; no firm D call. The germline gives CDR1 LGHNT, CDR2 FRNRAP. V lost 3 bases to trimming and J lost 4 bases, with 9 bases between them. There are 13 residues in the CDR3.

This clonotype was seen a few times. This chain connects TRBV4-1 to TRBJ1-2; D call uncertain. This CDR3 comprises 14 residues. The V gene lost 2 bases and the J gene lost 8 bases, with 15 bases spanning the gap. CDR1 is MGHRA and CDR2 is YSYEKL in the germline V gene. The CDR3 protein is CASSQQTHVSGYTF. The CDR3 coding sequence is TGCGCCAGCAGCCAACAGACGCATGTGAGCGGCTACACCTTC.

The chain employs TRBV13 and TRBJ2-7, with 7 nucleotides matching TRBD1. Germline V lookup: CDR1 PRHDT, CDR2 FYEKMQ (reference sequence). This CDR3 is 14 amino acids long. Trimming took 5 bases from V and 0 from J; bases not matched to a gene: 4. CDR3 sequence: CASSPRDSSYEQYV. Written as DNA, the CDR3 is TGTGCCAGCAGCCCCCGGGACAGCTCCTACGAGCAGTACGTC.

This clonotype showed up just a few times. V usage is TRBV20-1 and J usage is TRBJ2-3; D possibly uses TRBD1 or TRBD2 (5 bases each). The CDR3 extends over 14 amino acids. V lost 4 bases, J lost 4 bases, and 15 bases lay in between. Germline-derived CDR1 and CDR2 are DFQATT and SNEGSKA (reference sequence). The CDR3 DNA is TGCAGTGCTAAAGGTTTGGGGGATGCAGATACGCAGTATTTT. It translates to CSAKGLGDADTQYF.